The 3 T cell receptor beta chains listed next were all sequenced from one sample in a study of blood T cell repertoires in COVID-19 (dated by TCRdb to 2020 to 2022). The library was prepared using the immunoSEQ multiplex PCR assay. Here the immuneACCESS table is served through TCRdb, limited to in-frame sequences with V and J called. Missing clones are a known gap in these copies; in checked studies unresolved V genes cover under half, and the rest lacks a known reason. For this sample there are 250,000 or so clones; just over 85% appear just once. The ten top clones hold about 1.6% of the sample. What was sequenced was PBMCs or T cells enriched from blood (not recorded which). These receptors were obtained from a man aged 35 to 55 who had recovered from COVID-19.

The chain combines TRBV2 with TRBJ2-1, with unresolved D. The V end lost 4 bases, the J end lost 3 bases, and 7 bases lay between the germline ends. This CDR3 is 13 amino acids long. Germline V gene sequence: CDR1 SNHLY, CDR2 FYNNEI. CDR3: CASSGLIYNEQFF. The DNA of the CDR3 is TGTGCCAGCAGTGGGCTCATCTACAATGAGCAGTTCTTC.

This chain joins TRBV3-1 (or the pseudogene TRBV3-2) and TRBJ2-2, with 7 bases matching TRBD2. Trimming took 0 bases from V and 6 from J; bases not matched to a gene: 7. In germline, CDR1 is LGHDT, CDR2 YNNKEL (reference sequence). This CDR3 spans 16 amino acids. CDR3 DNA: TGTGCCAGCAGCCAAGATCCTTGGGCGGGGGCCGGGGAGCTGTTTTTT. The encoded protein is CASSQDPWAGAGELFF.

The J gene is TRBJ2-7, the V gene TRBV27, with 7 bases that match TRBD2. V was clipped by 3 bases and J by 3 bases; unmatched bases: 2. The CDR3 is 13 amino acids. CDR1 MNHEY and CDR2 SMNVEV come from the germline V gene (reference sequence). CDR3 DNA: TGTGCCAGCAGTTTTCCGGGAGGCTACGAGCAGTACTTC. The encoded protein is CASSFPGGYEQYF.